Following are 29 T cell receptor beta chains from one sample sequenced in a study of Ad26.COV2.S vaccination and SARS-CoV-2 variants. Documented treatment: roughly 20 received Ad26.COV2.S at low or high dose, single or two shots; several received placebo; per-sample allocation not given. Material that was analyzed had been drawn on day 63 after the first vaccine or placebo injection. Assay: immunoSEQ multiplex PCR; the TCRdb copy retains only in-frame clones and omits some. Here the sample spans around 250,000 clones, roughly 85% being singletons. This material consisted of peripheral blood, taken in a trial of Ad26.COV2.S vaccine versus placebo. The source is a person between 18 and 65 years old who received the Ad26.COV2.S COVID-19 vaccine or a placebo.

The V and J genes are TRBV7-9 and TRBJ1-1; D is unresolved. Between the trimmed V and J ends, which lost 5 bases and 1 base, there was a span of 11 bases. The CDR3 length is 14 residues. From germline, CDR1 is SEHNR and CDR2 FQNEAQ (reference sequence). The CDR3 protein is CASSRFKENTEAFF. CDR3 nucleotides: TGTGCCAGCAGCCGGTTTAAGGAGAACACTGAAGCTTTCTTT.

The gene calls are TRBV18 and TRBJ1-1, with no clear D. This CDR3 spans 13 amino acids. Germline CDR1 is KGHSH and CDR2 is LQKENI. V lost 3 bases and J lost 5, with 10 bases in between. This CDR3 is CASSPWRETEAFF. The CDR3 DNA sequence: TGTGCCAGCTCACCTTGGAGGGAAACTGAAGCTTTCTTT.

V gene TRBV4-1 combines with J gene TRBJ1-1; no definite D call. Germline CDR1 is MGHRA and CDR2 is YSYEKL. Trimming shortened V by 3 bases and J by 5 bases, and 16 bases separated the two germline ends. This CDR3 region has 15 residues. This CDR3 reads CASSHMLTSGTEAFF. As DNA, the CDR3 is TGCGCCAGCAGCCACATGCTTACATCGGGGACTGAAGCTTTCTTT.

The CDR3 DNA is TGCGCCAGCAGTGATAGGGTTGCCAAAAACATTCAGTACTTC. It encodes CASSDRVAKNIQYF. This chain uses TRBV10-1 with TRBJ2-4; D ambiguous. From germline, CDR1 is WNHNN and CDR2 SYGVQD (reference sequence). The V gene lost 3 bases and the J gene lost 1 base, with 7 bases spanning the gap. The CDR3 contains 14 residues.

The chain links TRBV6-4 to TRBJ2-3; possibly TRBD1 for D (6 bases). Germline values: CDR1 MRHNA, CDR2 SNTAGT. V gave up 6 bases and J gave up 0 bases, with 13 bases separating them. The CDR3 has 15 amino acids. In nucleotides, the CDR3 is TGTGCCAGCAGCCGGGACACTTCTAGCACAGATACGCAGTATTTT. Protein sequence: CASSRDTSSTDTQYF.

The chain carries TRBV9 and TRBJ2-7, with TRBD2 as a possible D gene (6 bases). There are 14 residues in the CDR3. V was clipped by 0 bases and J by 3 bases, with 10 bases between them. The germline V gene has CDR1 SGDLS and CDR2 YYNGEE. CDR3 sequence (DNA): TGTGCCAGCAGCGTAGGAAACGGGGGCTACGAGCAGTACTTC. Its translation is CASSVGNGGYEQYF.

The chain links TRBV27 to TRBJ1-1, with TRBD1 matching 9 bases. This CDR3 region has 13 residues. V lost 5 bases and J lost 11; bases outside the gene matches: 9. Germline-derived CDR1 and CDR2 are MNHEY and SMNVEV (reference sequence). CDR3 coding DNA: TGTGCCAGCAGTCCCGGGACAGGGTGGAAGGCTTTCTTT. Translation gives CASSPGTGWKAFF.

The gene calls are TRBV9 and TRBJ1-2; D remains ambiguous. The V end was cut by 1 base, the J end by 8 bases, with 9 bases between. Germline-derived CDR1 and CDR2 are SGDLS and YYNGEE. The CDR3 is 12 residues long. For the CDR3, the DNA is TGTGCCAGCAGCGTAAGGATGGGAGGCTACACCTTC. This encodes CASSVRMGGYTF.

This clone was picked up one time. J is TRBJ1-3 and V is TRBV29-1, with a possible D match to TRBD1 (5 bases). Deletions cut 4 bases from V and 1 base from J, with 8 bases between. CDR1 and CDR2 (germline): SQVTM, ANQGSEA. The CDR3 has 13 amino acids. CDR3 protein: CSVAGASGNTIYF. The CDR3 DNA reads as TGCAGCGTTGCCGGGGCTTCTGGAAACACCATATATTTT.

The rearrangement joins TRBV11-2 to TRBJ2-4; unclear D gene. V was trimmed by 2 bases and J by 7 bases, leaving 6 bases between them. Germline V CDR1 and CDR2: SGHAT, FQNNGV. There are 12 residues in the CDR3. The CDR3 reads CASSLTQNIQYF. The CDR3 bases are TGTGCCAGCAGCTTAACACAGAACATTCAGTACTTC.

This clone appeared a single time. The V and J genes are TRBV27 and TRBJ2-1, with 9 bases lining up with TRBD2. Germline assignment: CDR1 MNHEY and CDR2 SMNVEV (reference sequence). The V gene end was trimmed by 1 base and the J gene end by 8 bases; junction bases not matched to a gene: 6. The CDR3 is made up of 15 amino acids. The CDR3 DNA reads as TGTGCCAGCAGTTTATTCGGGCTAGCGGGATATGAGCAGTTCTTC. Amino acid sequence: CASSLFGLAGYEQFF.

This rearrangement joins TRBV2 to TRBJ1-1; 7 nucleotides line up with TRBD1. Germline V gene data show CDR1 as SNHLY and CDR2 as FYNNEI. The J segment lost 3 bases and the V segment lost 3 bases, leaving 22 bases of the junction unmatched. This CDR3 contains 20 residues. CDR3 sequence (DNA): TGTGCCAGCAGTGACCAAAGGACAGGAACAATCCCCCCCCGGGACACTGAAGCTTTCTTT. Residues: CASSDQRTGTIPPRDTEAFF.

CDR3 residues: CASSYGTGEYAGELFF. In DNA form, the CDR3 reads TGTGCCAGCAGCTACGGGACAGGGGAGTATGCCGGGGAGCTGTTTTTT. The V and J genes are TRBV7-6 and TRBJ2-2; 10 positions agree with TRBD1. Germline assignment: CDR1 SGHVS and CDR2 FNYEAQ. After removal of 4 bases from V and 6 bases from J, the junction contained 8 bases not matched to a gene. The CDR3 contains 16 residues.

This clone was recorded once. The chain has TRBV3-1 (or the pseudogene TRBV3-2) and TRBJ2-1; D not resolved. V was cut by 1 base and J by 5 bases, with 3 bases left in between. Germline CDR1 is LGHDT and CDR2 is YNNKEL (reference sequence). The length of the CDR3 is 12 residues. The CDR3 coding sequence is TGTGCCAGCAGCCAAGGGAACAATGAGCAGTTCTTC. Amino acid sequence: CASSQGNNEQFF.

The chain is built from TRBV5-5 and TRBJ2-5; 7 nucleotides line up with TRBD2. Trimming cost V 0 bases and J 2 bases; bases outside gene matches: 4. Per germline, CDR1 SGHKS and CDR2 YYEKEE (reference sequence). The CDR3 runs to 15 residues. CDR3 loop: CASSLGEGRQETQYF. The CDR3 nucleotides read TGTGCCAGCAGCTTGGGGGAGGGGCGGCAAGAGACCCAGTACTTC.

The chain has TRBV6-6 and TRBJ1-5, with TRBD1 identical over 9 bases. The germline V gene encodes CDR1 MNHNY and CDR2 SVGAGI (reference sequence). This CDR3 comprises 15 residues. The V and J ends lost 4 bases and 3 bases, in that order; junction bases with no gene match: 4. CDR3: CASSSGQGLNQPQHF. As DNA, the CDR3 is TGTGCCAGCAGTTCGGGACAGGGACTCAATCAGCCCCAGCATTTT.

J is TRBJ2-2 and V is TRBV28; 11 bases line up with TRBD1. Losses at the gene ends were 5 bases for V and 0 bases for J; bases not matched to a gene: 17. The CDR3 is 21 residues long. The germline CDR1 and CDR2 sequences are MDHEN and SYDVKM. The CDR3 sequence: CASSRPPGLDRGRTNTGELFF. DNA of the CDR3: TGTGCCAGCAGTCGCCCCCCGGGCTTGGACAGGGGGCGTACGAACACCGGGGAGCTGTTTTTT.

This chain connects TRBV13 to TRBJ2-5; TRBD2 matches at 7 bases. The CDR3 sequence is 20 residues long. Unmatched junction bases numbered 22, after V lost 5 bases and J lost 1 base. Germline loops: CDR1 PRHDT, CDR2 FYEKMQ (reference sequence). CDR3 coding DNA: TGTGCCAGCAGCCGGGACGTAGACATGAAGGGGCGGGGGTCCCAAGAGACCCAGTACTTC. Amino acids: CASSRDVDMKGRGSQETQYF.

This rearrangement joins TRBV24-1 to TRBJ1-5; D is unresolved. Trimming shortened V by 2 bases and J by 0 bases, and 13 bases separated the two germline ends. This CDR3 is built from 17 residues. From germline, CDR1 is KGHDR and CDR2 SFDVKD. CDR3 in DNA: TGTGCCACCAGTGATTACCCCCTGGGAGATAGCAATCAGCCCCAGCATTTT. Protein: CATSDYPLGDSNQPQHF.

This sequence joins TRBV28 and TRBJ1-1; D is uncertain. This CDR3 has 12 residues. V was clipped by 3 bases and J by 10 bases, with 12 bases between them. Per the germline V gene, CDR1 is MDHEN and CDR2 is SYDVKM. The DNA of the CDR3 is TGTGCCAGCAGTTTTGGACTAGAACGAGCTTTCTTT. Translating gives CASSFGLERAFF.

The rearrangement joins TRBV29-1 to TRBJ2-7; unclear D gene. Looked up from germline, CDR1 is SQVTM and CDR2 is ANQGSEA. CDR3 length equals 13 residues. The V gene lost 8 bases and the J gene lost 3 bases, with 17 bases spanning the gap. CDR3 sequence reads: CSSKDGQSYEQYF. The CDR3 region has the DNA TGCAGCTCTAAGGATGGGCAGAGCTACGAGCAGTACTTC.

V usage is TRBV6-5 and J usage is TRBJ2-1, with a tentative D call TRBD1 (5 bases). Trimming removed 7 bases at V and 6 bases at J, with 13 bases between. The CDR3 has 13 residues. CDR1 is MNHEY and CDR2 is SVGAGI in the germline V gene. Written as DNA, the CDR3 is TGTGCCAGCAATTCACAGGTTTCCAATGAGCAGTTCTTC. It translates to CASNSQVSNEQFF.

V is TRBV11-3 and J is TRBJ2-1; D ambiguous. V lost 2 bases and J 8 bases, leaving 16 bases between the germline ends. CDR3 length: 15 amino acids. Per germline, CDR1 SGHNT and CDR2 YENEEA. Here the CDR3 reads CASSLTARGPYEQFF. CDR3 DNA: TGTGCCAGCAGCTTAACGGCTAGAGGTCCATATGAGCAGTTCTTC.

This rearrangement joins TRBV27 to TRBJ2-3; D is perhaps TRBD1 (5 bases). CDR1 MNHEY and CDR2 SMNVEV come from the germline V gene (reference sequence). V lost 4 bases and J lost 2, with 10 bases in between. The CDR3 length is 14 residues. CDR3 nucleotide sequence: TGTGCCAGCAGTTCTGCAGGGATCACAGATACGCAGTATTTT. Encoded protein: CASSSAGITDTQYF.

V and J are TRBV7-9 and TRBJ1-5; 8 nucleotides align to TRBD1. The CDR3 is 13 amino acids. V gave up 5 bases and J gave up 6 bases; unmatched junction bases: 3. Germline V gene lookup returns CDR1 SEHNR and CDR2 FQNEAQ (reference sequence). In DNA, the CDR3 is TGTGCCAGCAGCCCACAGGGGGGTCAGCCCCAGCATTTT. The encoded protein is CASSPQGGQPQHF.

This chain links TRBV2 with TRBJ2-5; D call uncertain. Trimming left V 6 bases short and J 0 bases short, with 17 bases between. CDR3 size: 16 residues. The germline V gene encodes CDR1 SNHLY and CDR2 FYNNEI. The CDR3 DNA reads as TGTGCCAGCAGGGGCCTTGGACGGATGTACCAAGAGACCCAGTACTTC. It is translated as CASRGLGRMYQETQYF.

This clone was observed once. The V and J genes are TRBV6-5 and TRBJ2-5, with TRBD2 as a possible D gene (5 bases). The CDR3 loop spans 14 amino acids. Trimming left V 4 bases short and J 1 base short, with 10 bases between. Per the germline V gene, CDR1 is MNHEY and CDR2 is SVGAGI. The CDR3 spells CASSLSGLQETQYF. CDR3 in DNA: TGTGCCAGCAGTTTATCCGGACTCCAAGAGACCCAGTACTTC.

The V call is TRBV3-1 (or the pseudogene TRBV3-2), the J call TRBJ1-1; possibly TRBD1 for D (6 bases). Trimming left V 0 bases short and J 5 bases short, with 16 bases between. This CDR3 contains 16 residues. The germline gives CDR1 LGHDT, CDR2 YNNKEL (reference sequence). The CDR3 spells CASSQDRGGARTEAFF. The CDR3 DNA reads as TGTGCCAGCAGCCAAGATCGGGGGGGGGCAAGGACTGAAGCTTTCTTT.

DNA for the CDR3: TGTGCCAGCAGCTTTAGCGGGGCTACTTCCACCGGGGAGCTGTTTTTT. This codes for CASSFSGATSTGELFF. The V and J genes are TRBV7-8 and TRBJ2-2, with TRBD2 matching over 8 bases. The CDR3 contains 16 residues. CDR1 and CDR2 from the germline V gene are SGHVS and FQNEAQ. Losses at the gene ends were 3 bases for V and 4 bases for J; bases not matched to a gene: 7.